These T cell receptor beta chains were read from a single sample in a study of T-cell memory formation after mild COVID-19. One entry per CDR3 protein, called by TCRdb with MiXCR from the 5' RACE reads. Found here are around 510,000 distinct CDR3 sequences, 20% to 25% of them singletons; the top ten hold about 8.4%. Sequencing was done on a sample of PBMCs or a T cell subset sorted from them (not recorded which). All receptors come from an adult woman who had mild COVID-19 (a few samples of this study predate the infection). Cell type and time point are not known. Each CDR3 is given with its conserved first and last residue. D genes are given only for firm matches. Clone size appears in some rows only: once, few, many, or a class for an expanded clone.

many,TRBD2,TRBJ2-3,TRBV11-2,TGTGCCAGCAGCTTCACTAGCGGGGGGGGCACAGATACGCAGTATTTT,CASSFTSGGGTDTQYF
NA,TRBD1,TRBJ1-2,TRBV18,TGTGCCAGCTCACCTGGGACAGGGGGCGAAAATGGCTACACCTTC,CASSPGTGGENGYTF
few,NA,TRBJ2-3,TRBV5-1,TGCGCCAGCACCCTGTGGGGCGGCACAGATACGCAGTATTTT,CASTLWGGTDTQYF
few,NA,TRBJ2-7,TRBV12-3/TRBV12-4,TGTGCCAGCAGTTTCTCCCAGGGTTTCGACGAGCAGTACTTC,CASSFSQGFDEQYF
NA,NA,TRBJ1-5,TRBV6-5,TGTGCCAGCAGTTACTCATTAGGGACGAATCAGCCCCAGCATTTT,CASSYSLGTNQPQHF
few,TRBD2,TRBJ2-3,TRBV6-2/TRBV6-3,TGTGCCAGCAGCCGACTAGCGGGATCCTCCCTCACAGATACGCAGTATTTT,CASSRLAGSSLTDTQYF
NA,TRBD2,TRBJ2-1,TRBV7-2,TGTGCCAGCAGCCCTCGTGGGACTAAGAGAAAGGCCTCCTACAATGAGCAGTTCTTC,CASSPRGTKRKASYNEQFF
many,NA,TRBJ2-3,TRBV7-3,TGTGCCAGCAGTAAAAACGGCAGGACTAAGACAGATACGCAGTATTTT,CASSKNGRTKTDTQYF
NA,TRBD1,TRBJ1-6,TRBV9,TGTGCCAGCAGCGTAGGGGACAGGAATTCACCCCTCCACTTT,CASSVGDRNSPLHF
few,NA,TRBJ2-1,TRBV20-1,TGCAGTGCTCCCTCCCCTCCCTTATCCTACAATGAGCAGTTCTTC,CSAPSPPLSYNEQFF
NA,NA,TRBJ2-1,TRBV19,TGTGCCAGCACTAGCAGCAGCTCCTACAATGAGCAGTTCTTC,CASTSSSSYNEQFF
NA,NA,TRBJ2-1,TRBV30,TGTGCCTGGAGTGTAATAGGGTTTGATGAGCAGTTCTTC,CAWSVIGFDEQFF
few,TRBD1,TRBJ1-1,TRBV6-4,TGTGCCAGCAGTGACGGGACAGGGTACACTGAAGCTTTCTTT,CASSDGTGYTEAFF
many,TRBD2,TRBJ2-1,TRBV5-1,TGCGCCAGCAGCTTGACTAGCGGGAGGGCAAGCTCCTACAATGAGCAGTTCTTC,CASSLTSGRASSYNEQFF
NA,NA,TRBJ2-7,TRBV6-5,TGTGCCTCCACGAGGGGGTTCTCCTACGAGCAGTACTTC,CASTRGFSYEQYF
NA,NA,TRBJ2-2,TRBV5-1,TGCGCCAGCCGAAGCAGGGAGGCCGGGGAGCTGTTTTTT,CASRSREAGELFF
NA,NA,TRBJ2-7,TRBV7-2,TGTGCCAGCAGTACCGGACAGACCTTCGGCGAGCAGTACTTC,CASSTGQTFGEQYF
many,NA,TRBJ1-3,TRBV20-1,TGCAGTGCTAGGGAGGGAAACACCATATATTTT,CSAREGNTIYF
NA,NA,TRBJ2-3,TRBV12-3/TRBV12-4,TGTGCCAGCAGCCCGACAGGAAGGGGAGATACGCAGTATTTT,CASSPTGRGDTQYF
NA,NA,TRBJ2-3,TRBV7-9,TGTGCCAGCACCCAGATGGGCTACCGCGGGAATACGCAGTATTTT,CASTQMGYRGNTQYF
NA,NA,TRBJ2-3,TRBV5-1,TGCGCCAGCAGCTTGGACAGGCACACAGATACGCAGTATTTT,CASSLDRHTDTQYF
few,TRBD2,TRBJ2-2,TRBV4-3,TGCGCCAGCAGCCAAGAGGCCTTAGCGGGAGGTACCGGGGAGCTGTTTTTT,CASSQEALAGGTGELFF
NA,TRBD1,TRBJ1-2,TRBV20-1,TGCAGTGCGCGCCGGGACAGCTACTATGGCTACACCTTC,CSARRDSYYGYTF
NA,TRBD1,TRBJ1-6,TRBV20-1,TGCAGTGCAAGACAGGGGCCGGATAATTCACCCCTCCACTTT,CSARQGPDNSPLHF
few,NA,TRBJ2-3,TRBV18,TGTGCCAGCTCACCATTCAGGGGCGCAGATACGCAGTATTTT,CASSPFRGADTQYF
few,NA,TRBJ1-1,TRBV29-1,TGCAGCGTAGAGGGCCAGGGTCCGGAGGCTTTCTTT,CSVEGQGPEAFF
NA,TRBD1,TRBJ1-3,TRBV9,TGTGCCAGCAATCGACAGGGGACCTCTGGAAACACCATATATTTT,CASNRQGTSGNTIYF
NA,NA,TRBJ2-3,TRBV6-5,TGTGCCAGCAGTCCTCGCACGAAGGATACGCAGTATTTT,CASSPRTKDTQYF
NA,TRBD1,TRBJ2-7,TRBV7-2,TGTGCCAGCAGCTTAGCGACAGGGCTCGAGCAGTACTTC,CASSLATGLEQYF
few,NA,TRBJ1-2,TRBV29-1,TGCAGCGTTGAAACCCCGAGAGGCTATGGCTACACCTTC,CSVETPRGYGYTF
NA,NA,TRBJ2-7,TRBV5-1,TGCGCCAGCAGCATTGGAATCACAGGGTTAGACGAGCAGTACTTC,CASSIGITGLDEQYF
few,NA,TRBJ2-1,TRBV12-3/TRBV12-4,TGTGCCAGCAGTTTTGTGCCGGGACCTTACAATGAGCAGTTCTTC,CASSFVPGPYNEQFF
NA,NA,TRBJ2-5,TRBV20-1,TGCAGTGCCCGTCAATGGGAGACCCAGTACTTC,CSARQWETQYF
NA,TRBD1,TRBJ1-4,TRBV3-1,TGTGCCAGCAGCCAACGACAGGGAAGCGGTGAAAAACTGTTTTTT,CASSQRQGSGEKLFF
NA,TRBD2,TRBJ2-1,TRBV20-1,TGCAGTGCTAGGCCCTTAGCGGGGGGCGTTGAGCAGTTCTTC,CSARPLAGGVEQFF
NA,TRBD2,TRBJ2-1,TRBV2,TGTGCCAGCAGAGCCGGGACTAGCGGCTACAATGAGCAGTTCTTC,CASRAGTSGYNEQFF
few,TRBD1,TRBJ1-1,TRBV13,TGTGCCAGCAGCCCCCTGGGAGAGGGGGCTGTTTTCTTT,CASSPLGEGAVFF
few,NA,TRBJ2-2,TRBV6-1,TGTGCCAGCGGTTTTGGCGTGGCGGAGCTGTTTTTT,CASGFGVAELFF
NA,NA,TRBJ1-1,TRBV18,TGTGCCAGCTCACCACGTCGAGGGTTGGACACTGAAGCTTTCTTT,CASSPRRGLDTEAFF
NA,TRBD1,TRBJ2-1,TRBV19,TGTGCCAGTAGAGATACCGGGACAGGGATTCACAATGAGCAGTTCTTC,CASRDTGTGIHNEQFF
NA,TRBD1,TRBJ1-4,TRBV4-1,TGCGCCAGCAGCCAAGTGGGGACAGGGGTCCTTCGTGAAAAACTGTTTTTT,CASSQVGTGVLREKLFF
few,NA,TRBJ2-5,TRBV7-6,TGTGCCAGCGCCCCGCGACTTCAAGAGACCCAGTACTTC,CASAPRLQETQYF
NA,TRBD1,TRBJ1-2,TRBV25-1,TGTGCCACCACTCCGGGACAGGGGCTTGGTGGCTACACCTTC,CATTPGQGLGGYTF
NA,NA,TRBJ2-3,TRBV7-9,TGTGCCAGCAGCTTAGCGGGCCCGCAGTATTTT,CASSLAGPQYF
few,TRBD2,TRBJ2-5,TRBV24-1,TGTGCCACCAGTGACCTGGGACTAGCGGGAGGGGAGACCCAGTACTTC,CATSDLGLAGGETQYF
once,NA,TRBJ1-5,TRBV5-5,TGTGCCAGCAGCGGGGACAATAGCAATCAGCCCCAGCATTTT,CASSGDNSNQPQHF
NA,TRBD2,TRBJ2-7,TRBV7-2,TGTGCCAGCAGCTCATCCGGGACTAGCGGGAGGTTAGGGTCCTACGAGCAGTACTTC,CASSSSGTSGRLGSYEQYF
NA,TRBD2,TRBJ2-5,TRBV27,TGTGCCAGCAGTTTGGGTAGCGGGGGTCTGGAGACCCAGTACTTC,CASSLGSGGLETQYF
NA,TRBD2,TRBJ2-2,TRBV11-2,TGTGCCAGCAGCTTAGATAATGCGGGAGGTGACACCGGGGAGCTGTTTTTT,CASSLDNAGGDTGELFF
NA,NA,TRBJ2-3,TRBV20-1,TGCAGTGCTAGTCGGGGCGGCACCGATACGCAGTATTTT,CSASRGGTDTQYF